This TCR beta chain stems from a study of T cells expressing NK-cell markers. Study details: Sorted T-cell subsets CD3+CD56+NKG2C+, CD3+CD56+NKG2C- and CD3+CD56-NKG2C+ were TCR beta-sequenced. Study findings and constraints: HCMV specificity was not established for the expanded NKG2C+ T cell clones.

This CDR3 has 13 residues. Germline V gene lookup returns CDR1 SQVTM and CDR2 ANQGSEA. A word on this clonotype: No antigen is known for it.

From the 5' RACE reads, TCRdb lists one entry per CDR3 protein and no DNA. The listing records 400,000 to 450,000 distinct CDR3 sequences. Sequenced: blood T cells: a sorted CD56 or NKG2C T cell subset, CD4+ or CD8+ T cells, or bulk PBMC T cells (not recorded which). The chain is built from TRBV29-1 and TRBJ1-2; there is no DNA to check the TCRdb D call of TRBD1. The TCR was taken from a woman aged 18-70 years in good health. The CDR3 sequence is CSVEDRSRGGYTF.